Below are 8 T cell receptor beta chains sequenced from a single sample in a study of T-cell reconstitution after alpha-beta-depleted transplantation in children. Unique molecular identifiers featured in how the TCRbeta library was prepared. TCRdb reanalysed the PCR reads using MiXCR and keeps one entry per CDR3 protein. The sample records about 200,000 distinct CDR3 sequences, roughly 6.6% being singletons. This specimen was PBMCs, taken before TCRalphabeta/CD19-depleted stem cell transplant. The receptors originated from a boy aged 2 to 10 with acute lymphoblastic leukemia, due to receive a stem cell transplant.

This clonotype has more than one count but fewer than ten. The chain links TRBV30 to TRBJ2-1; 8 bases fit TRBD2. V trimming: 5 bases; J trimming: 9 bases; junction bases outside the gene matches: 6. CDR3 length equals 12 residues. CDR1 GTSNPN and CDR2 SVGIG come from the germline V gene (reference sequence). The CDR3 coding sequence is TGTGCCTGGGGAATAACTAGCGGTGAGCAGTTCTTC. It encodes CAWGITSGEQFF.

This clonotype was observed a handful of times. The gene calls are TRBV18 and TRBJ2-7; D remains unclear. CDR1 is KGHSH and CDR2 is LQKENI in the germline V gene. V lost 2 bases, J lost 5 bases, and 7 bases lay in between. This CDR3 has 12 residues. The CDR3 bases are TGTGCCAGCTCACCAACGAGGAACGAGCAGTACTTC. Translated: CASSPTRNEQYF.

V usage is TRBV20-1 and J usage is TRBJ1-5; D is ambiguous. The CDR3 is 14 residues long. Germline V gene lookup returns CDR1 DFQATT and CDR2 SNEGSKA (reference sequence). V lost 2 bases to trimming and J lost 4 bases, with 12 bases between them. CDR3 amino acids: CSARPGGQNQPQHF. In nucleotides, the CDR3 is TGCAGTGCTAGACCCGGCGGGCAGAATCAGCCCCAGCATTTT.

This clonotype appeared many times. The chain is built from TRBV3-1 and TRBJ2-1, with TRBD2 matching over 8 bases. V was clipped by 0 bases and J by 10 bases; unmatched bases: 20. The CDR3 has 19 residues. In germline, CDR1 is LGHDT, CDR2 YNNKEL (reference sequence). The DNA of the CDR3 is TGTGCCAGCAGCCAAGATCCTTGGGCAGGCGGGGGGCAATCTGGGGAGCAGTTCTTC. Amino acids: CASSQDPWAGGGQSGEQFF.

This clonotype turned up a few times. This chain uses TRBV20-1 with TRBJ2-7; maybe TRBD2 (5 bases). The CDR3 is 14 amino acids. Germline V gives CDR1 DFQATT, CDR2 SNEGSKA (reference sequence). Deletions cut 0 bases from V and 3 bases from J, with 12 bases between. DNA of the CDR3: TGCAGTGCTAGAGACTCTAGCACCTTCTACGAGCAGTACTTC. Protein product: CSARDSSTFYEQYF.

This clonotype appeared many times. This chain connects TRBV5-1 to TRBJ2-5; D is perhaps TRBD1 (5 bases). The CDR3 length is 15 residues. Trimming removed 7 bases at V and 0 bases at J, with 16 bases between. Germline loops: CDR1 SGHRS, CDR2 YFSETQ. CDR3 sequence: CASRNRTLYQETQYF. For the CDR3, the DNA is TGCGCCAGCCGAAACAGGACACTGTACCAAGAGACCCAGTACTTC.

In its sample, this clonotype was seen many times. Likely a read error: the CDR3 ends without its conserved phenylalanine or tryptophan. The rearrangement links TRBV4-2 to TRBJ2-5; 9 bases match TRBD1. J lost 6 bases, V lost 0 bases, and 11 bases had no gene match. This CDR3 contains 17 residues. Germline CDR1 LGHNA, CDR2 YNFKEQ. CDR3 DNA sequence: TGTGCCAGCAGCCAAGATGATACCATGGGACAGGGCCAGACCCAGTACCTC. This codes for CASSQDDTMGQGQTQYL.

This clonotype was observed a few times. The rearrangement links TRBV30 to TRBJ2-1; 7 nucleotides line up with TRBD2. This CDR3 region has 11 residues. Germline V gives CDR1 GTSNPN, CDR2 SVGIG (reference sequence). V dropped 5 bases and J dropped 6; count of bases not matched to a gene: 1. CDR3 sequence reads: CAWRLANEQFF. The CDR3 nucleotides are TGTGCCTGGCGACTAGCCAATGAGCAGTTCTTC. The full variable domain, rest sourced from reference TRBV30 and TRBJ2-1, is SQTIHQWPATLVQPVGSPLSLECTVEGTSNPNLYWYRQAAGRGLQLLFYSVGIGQISSEVPQNLSASRPQDRQFILSSKKLLLSDSGFYLCAWRLANEQFFGPGTRLTVL.